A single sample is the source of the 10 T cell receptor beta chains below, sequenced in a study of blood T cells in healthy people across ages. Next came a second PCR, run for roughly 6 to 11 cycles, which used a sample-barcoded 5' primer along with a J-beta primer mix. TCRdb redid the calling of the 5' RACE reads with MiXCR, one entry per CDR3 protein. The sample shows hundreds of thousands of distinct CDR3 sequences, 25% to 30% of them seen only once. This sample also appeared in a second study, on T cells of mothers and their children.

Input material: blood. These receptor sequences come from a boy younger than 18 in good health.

The CDR3 nucleotides read TGCACTAGCGGGGGGAGTAATGAGCAGTTCTTC. Protein sequence: CTSGGSNEQFF. The genes are TRBV29-1 and TRBJ2-5; 11 bases are shared with TRBD2. Gene TRBJ2-1 matches the end of the DNA better, so the J call may be wrong. CDR1 is SQVTM, CDR2 ANQGSEA, per germline. The CDR3 runs 11 residues.

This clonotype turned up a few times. CDR3 region: CATSRVGASSGANVLTF. The CDR3 bases are TGTGCCACCAGCAGAGTAGGGGCCAGCTCTGGGGCCAACGTCCTGACTTTC. The V call is TRBV15, the J call TRBJ2-6; D might be TRBD1 (5 bases). V lost 1 base to trimming and J lost 0 bases, with 10 bases between them. The CDR3 extends over 17 amino acids. Germline CDR1 LNHNV, CDR2 YYDKDF (reference sequence).

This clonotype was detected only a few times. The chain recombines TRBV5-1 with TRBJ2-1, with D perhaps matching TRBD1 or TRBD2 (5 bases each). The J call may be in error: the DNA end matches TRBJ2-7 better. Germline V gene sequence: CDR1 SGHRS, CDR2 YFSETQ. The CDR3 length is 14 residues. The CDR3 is CASSRDVGPYEQYF. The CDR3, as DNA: TGCGCCAGCAGCAGGGACGTGGGCCCCTACGAGCAGTACTTC.

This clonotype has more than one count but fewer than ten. CDR3: CASSSGHSKSDTQYF. The CDR3 coding sequence is TGCGCCAGCAGCTCGGGACACAGCAAAAGTGATACGCAGTATTTT. The chain is built from TRBV5-1 and TRBJ2-3; TRBD1 is a possible D gene (6 bases). Germline loops: CDR1 SGHRS, CDR2 YFSETQ. The ends were cut back, 3 bases at V and 6 bases at J, with 17 bases in the middle. CDR3 size: 15 residues. Full variable domain (rest looked up from reference TRBV5-1 and TRBJ2-3): KAGVTQTPRYLIKTRGQQVTLSCSPISGHRSVSWYQQTPGQGLQFLFEYFSETQRNKGNFPGRFSGRQFSNSRSEMNVSTLELGDSALYLCASSSGHSKSDTQYFGPGTRLTVL.

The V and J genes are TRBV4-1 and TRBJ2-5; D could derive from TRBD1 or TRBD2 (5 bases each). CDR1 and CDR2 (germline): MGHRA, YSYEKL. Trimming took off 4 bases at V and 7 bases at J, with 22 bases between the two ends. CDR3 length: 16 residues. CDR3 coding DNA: TGCGCCAGCAGCCCAGAATCCGGGACGACCCATATGACCCAGTACTTC. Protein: CASSPESGTTHMTQYF.

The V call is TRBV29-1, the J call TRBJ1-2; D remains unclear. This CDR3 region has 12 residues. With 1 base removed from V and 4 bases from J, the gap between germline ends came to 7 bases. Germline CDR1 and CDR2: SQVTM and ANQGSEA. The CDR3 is CSVEAGSYGYTF. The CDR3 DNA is TGCAGCGTTGAAGCGGGGAGCTATGGCTACACCTTC.

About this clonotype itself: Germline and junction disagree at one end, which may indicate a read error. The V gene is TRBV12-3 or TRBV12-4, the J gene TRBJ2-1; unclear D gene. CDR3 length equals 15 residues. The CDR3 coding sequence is TGTGCCAGCGGTTTTTATCAAAGCTCCTACAATGAGCAGTTCTTC. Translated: CASGFYQSSYNEQFF.

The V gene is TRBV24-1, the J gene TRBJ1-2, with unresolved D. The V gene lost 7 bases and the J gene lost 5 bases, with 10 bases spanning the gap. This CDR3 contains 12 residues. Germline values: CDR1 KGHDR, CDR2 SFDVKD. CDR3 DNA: TGTGCCACCAGCCCGGGCCAGTATGGCTACACCTTC. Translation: CATSPGQYGYTF.

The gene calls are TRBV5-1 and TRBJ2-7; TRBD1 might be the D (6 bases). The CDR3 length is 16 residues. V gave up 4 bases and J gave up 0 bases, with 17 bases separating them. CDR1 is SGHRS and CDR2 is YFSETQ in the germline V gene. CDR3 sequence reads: CASSPPTGPSSYEQYF. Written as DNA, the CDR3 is TGCGCCAGCAGCCCCCCGACAGGCCCAAGCTCCTACGAGCAGTACTTC.

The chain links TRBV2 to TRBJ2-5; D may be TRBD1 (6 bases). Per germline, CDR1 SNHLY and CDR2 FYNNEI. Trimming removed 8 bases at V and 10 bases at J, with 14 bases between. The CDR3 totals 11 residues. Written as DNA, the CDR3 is TGTGCCAGCGGGGGCCAGGGCTACCAGTACTTC. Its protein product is CASGGQGYQYF.